This T cell receptor beta chain was recovered during a study of cytomegalovirus exposure and HLA in healthy donors. Findings and caveats of the study: Association of some 18,000 TCR beta sequences with HLA alleles was found at 0.05 false discovery rate in a later analysis. In a later analysis, HLA-associated beta chains showed higher expansion and lower generation probabilities than comparable chains. High specificity and sensitivity for cytomegalovirus status were reported for the classifier.

Details on this clone: The antigen remains unidentified. At one end the junction does not follow the germline gene, possibly because of a read error.

The primer mix had 60 Vbeta and 13 Jbeta primers. Original processing methods: About 88 million unique TCR beta chains, about 11 million of them shared, were counted by a later analysis. Using immunoSEQ multiplex PCR, the repertoire was profiled, and TCRdb retains in-frame clones only, with some absent. The V and J calls and clone size come from that table; D and trimming were worked out from the DNA. This table has some 200,000 clones, roughly 80% appearing once. Germline CDR1 reads SNHLY; CDR2 reads FYNNEI. This CDR3 is 14 amino acids long. Source material: PBMCs. The V call is TRBV2, the J call TRBJ1-1, with D perhaps TRBD1 (6 bases). The receptor's source is a woman under 40 in good health and CMV-seronegative. For the CDR3, the DNA is TGTGCCAGCACCGTCGACACAGGGAACGCTGAAGCTTTCTTT. It translates to CASTVDTGNAEAFF.